One and the same sample provided the 2 T cell receptor beta chains below, sequenced in a study of shared clonotypes between healthy human individuals. Selected positively for CCR7 and CD45RO-negative, naive CD8 cells excluded terminally differentiated effector memory CD45RA+ cells. TCRdb's table, derived via immunoSEQ multiplex PCR, lists solely in-frame clones and lacks some. The sample holds 1.5 million to 2.5 million clones, just under 95% seen once. The material sequenced was naive CD8+ T cells sorted from blood. These receptors originate from a man aged 18 to 30 in good health.

The chain is built from TRBV6-6 and TRBJ2-1; tentatively, D is TRBD1 (5 bases). The germline V gene encodes CDR1 MNHNY and CDR2 SVGAGI (reference sequence). The CDR3 is 13 amino acids. Trimming cost V 6 bases and J 3 bases, with 9 bases left between them. The CDR3 bases are TGTGCCAGCAGCTCCGACAGCTACAATGAGCAGTTCTTC. Amino acids: CASSSDSYNEQFF.

Worth noting for this clone: The sample carries other DNA sequences with the same CDR3. The chain couples TRBV2 to TRBJ2-7; TRBD1 is a possible D gene (6 bases). The CDR3 runs 15 residues. V was clipped by 1 base and J by 3 bases, with 13 bases between them. Germline CDR1 is SNHLY and CDR2 is FYNNEI. CDR3 nucleotides: TGTGCCAGCAGTGAAGGGGCAGGGGACCTCTACGAGCAGTACTTC. This codes for CASSEGAGDLYEQYF. The variable domain in full, completed from reference TRBV2 and TRBJ2-7, reads EPEVTQTPSHQVTQMGQEVILRCVPISNHLYFYWYRQILGQKVEFLVSFYNNEISEKSEIFDDQFSVERPDGSNFTLKIRSTKLEDSAMYFCASSEGAGDLYEQYFGPGTRLTVT.